The clone carrying this T cell receptor beta chain occurred a few times. Germline lookup yields CDR1 MDHEN and CDR2 SYDVKM. With 4 bases removed from V and 4 bases from J, the gap between germline ends came to 13 bases. The CDR3 has 14 amino acids. This specimen comes from a study of OX40 agonist ivuxolimab in advanced cancers. The wider study: Patients assigned to dose escalation were diagnosed with hepatocellular carcinoma, melanoma, renal cell or head and neck cancer.

TCRdb's copy holds only in-frame clones and misses some; the assay was immunoSEQ multiplex PCR. Seen here are more than 45,000 clones, approximately 86% observed once, and the top ten hold more than 3.5%. The sequence came from an adult with an advanced solid tumor such as melanoma, head and neck, liver or kidney cancer. The chain links TRBV28 to TRBJ2-5, with unresolved D. This specimen consisted of CD4+ or CD8+ T cells sorted from blood, obtained in a trial of the OX40 agonist ivuxolimab. The DNA of the CDR3 is TGTGCCAGCAGTTGGGGTAGGACCGGAGAGACCCAGTACTTC. Translation gives CASSWGRTGETQYF.